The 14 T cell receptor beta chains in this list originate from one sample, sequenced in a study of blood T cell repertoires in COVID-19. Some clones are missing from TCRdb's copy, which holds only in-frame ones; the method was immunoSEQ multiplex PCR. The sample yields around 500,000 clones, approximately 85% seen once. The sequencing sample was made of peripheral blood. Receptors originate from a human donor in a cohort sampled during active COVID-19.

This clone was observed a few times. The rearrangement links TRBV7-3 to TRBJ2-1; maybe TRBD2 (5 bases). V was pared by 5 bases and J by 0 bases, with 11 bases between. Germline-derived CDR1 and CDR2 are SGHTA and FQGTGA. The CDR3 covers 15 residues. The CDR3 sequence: CASSPTSNSYNEQFF. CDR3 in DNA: TGTGCCAGCAGCCCCACTAGTAACTCCTACAATGAGCAGTTCTTC.

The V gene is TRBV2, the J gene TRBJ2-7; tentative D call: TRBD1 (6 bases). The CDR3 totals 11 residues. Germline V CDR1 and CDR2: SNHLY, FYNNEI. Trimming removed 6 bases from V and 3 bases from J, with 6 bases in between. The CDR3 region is CASRGGYEQYF. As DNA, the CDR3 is TGTGCCAGCAGAGGGGGCTACGAGCAGTACTTC. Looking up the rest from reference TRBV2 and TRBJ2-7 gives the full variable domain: EPEVTQTPSHQVTQMGQEVILRCVPISNHLYFYWYRQILGQKVEFLVSFYNNEISEKSEIFDDQFSVERPDGSNFTLKIRSTKLEDSAMYFCASRGGYEQYFGPGTRLTVT.

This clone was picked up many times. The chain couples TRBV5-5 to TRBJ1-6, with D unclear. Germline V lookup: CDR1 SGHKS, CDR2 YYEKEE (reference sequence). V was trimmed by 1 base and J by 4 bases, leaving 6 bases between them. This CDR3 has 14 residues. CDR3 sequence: CASSLTSYNSPLHF. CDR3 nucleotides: TGTGCCAGCAGCTTGACATCTTATAATTCACCCCTCCACTTT.

The CDR3 DNA follows: TGCGCCAGCAGTGATTTAGTCGACGGGAGGGGAGCGTCCTACGAGCAGTACTTC. This gives the protein CASSDLVDGRGASYEQYF. The chain has TRBV10-2 and TRBJ2-7; 8 bases line up with TRBD2. This CDR3 region has 18 residues. Germline trimming cut 3 bases from V and 1 base from J; bases unmatched to any gene: 14. From germline, CDR1 is WSHSY and CDR2 SAAADI.

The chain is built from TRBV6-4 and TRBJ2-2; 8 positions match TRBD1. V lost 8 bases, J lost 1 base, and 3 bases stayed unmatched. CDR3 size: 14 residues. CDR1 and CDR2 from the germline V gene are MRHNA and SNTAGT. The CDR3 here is CASGGTGNTGELFF. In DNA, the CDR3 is TGTGCCAGCGGAGGGACAGGGAACACCGGGGAGCTGTTTTTT.

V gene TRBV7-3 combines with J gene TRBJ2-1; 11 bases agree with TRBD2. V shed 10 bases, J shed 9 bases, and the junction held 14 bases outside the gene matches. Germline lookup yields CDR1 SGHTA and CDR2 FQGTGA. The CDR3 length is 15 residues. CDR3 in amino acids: CATTPTSGKFGEQFF. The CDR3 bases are TGTGCCACTACCCCGACTAGCGGGAAGTTTGGTGAGCAGTTCTTC.

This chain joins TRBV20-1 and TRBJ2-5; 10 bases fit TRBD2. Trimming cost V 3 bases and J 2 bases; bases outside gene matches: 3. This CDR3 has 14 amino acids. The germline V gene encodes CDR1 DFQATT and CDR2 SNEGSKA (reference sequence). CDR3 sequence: CSASSGRNQETQYF. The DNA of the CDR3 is TGCAGTGCTAGTAGCGGGAGGAATCAAGAGACCCAGTACTTC.

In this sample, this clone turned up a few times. DNA for the CDR3: TGTGCCAGCAGCCAGGGGAGAGCCGAAAATCAGCCCCAGCATTTT. Translating it yields CASSQGRAENQPQHF. The chain is built from TRBV3-1 (or the pseudogene TRBV3-2) and TRBJ1-5; unclear D gene. Germline lookup yields CDR1 LGHDT and CDR2 YNNKEL (reference sequence). CDR3 size: 15 residues. V dropped 3 bases and J dropped 4 bases, with 13 bases sitting between them.

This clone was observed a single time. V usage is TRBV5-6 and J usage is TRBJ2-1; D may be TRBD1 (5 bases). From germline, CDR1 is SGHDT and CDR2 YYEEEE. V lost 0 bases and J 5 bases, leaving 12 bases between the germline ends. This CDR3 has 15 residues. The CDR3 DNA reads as TGTGCCAGCAGCTTGGTCGCAGGGTTCCACAATGAGCAGTTCTTC. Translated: CASSLVAGFHNEQFF.

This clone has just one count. The CDR3 coding sequence is TGTGCCAGCAGCCAAGATTCCGGGTTCTATGGCTACACCTTC. Residues: CASSQDSGFYGYTF. This chain links TRBV3-1 (or the pseudogene TRBV3-2) with TRBJ1-2, with unresolved D. The V end was cut by 0 bases, the J end by 4 bases, with 9 bases between. The germline V gene has CDR1 LGHDT and CDR2 YNNKEL (reference sequence). This CDR3 is 14 amino acids long.

In DNA form, the CDR3 reads TGTGCCAGCAGTTCAGGGGGGCTCGAGACCCAGTACTTC. Protein product: CASSSGGLETQYF. The V and J genes are TRBV6-1 and TRBJ2-5; TRBD1 might be the D (7 bases). This CDR3 is 13 amino acids long. Between the trimmed V and J ends, which lost 5 bases and 5 bases, there was a span of 12 bases. Germline V gives CDR1 MNHNS, CDR2 SASEGT.

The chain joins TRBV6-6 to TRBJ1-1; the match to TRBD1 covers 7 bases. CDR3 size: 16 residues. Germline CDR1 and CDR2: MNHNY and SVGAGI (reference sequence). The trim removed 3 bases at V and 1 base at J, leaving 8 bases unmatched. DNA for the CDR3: TGTGCCAGCAGTTATGGGGTGGACAGGACGAACACTGAAGCTTTCTTT. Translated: CASSYGVDRTNTEAFF.

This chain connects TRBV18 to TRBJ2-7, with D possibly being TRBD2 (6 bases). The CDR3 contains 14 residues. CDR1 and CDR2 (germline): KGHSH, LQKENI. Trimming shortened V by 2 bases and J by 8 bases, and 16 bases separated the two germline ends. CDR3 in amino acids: CASSPTGTETQQYF. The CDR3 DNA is TGTGCCAGCTCACCAACCGGGACTGAGACCCAGCAGTACTTC.

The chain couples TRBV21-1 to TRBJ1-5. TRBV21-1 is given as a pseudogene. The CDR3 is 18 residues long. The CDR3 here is CASSPRDFHAYSNQPQHF. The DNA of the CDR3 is TGTGCCAGCAGCCCCCGGGATTTCCACGCTTATAGCAATCAGCCCCAGCATTTT.